These 18 T cell receptor beta chains were all obtained from the same sample, sequenced in a study of blood T cell repertoires in COVID-19. TCRdb's copy holds only in-frame clones and misses some; the assay was immunoSEQ multiplex PCR. The sample lists about 73,000 clones, 65% to 85% occurring once. Sample: peripheral blood. The origin of the receptors is a man aged 80 or over with active or convalescent COVID-19.

The CDR3 spells CASRSTLGGYTF. The CDR3 DNA reads as TGTGCCAGCAGGTCAACACTCGGGGGCTACACCTTC. The genes are TRBV6-5 and TRBJ1-2; no definite D call. V lost 6 bases and J lost 8, with 13 bases in between. The CDR3 totals 12 residues. Germline CDR1 is MNHEY and CDR2 is SVGAGI.

The V and J genes are TRBV30 and TRBJ2-1, with 7 bases that match TRBD2. Germline CDR1 and CDR2: GTSNPN and SVGIG (reference sequence). The CDR3 is made up of 14 amino acids. V gave up 5 bases and J gave up 4 bases; unmatched junction bases: 8. CDR3 coding DNA: TGTGCCTGGGCCCCCGGGGGGAGATACAATGAGCAGTTCTTC. The encoded protein is CAWAPGGRYNEQFF.

The chain recombines TRBV11-3 with TRBJ1-1, with 7 nucleotides matching TRBD1. Germline CDR1 reads SGHNT; CDR2 reads YENEEA. The V segment lost 5 bases and the J segment 11 bases; nucleotides outside the gene matches: 8. There are 12 residues in the CDR3. The CDR3 protein is CASSLYPDRAFF. The CDR3 DNA follows: TGTGCCAGCAGCCTATACCCGGACAGGGCTTTCTTT. The full variable domain, in which reference TRBV11-3 and TRBJ1-1 provide the parts outside the CDR3, is EAGVVQSPRYKIIEKKQPVAFWCNPISGHNTLYWYLQNLGQGPELLIRYENEEAVDDSQLPKDRFSAERLKGVDSTLKIQPAELGDSAVYLCASSLYPDRAFFGQGTRLTVV.

In DNA, the CDR3 is TGCGCCAGCAGCTTGGCCCAGGGGGCGTCGGCTGAAGCTTTCTTT. Its protein is CASSLAQGASAEAFF. The chain uses TRBV5-1 and TRBJ1-1; 8 bases are a match to TRBD1. Per germline, CDR1 SGHRS and CDR2 YFSETQ. This CDR3 contains 15 residues. V shed 0 bases and J 6 bases; nucleotides not matched to a gene: 7.

This clone was recorded a few times. The V gene is TRBV12-5, the J gene TRBJ2-1; D may be TRBD2 (5 bases). This CDR3 is built from 14 residues. CDR1 and CDR2 from the germline V gene are LGHNT and FRNRAP. Trimming shortened V by 5 bases and J by 9 bases, and 17 bases separated the two germline ends. The CDR3 protein is CASGGQAAGGEQFF. CDR3 sequence (DNA): TGTGCTAGTGGTGGCCAGGCCGCGGGTGGTGAGCAGTTCTTC.

V and J are TRBV7-9 and TRBJ2-3; the D is unclear. The length of the CDR3 is 17 residues. From germline, CDR1 is SEHNR and CDR2 FQNEAQ (reference sequence). Trimming took off 3 bases at V and 0 bases at J, with 16 bases between the two ends. CDR3 nucleotide sequence: TGTGCCAGCAGCTTCGTATCCTCATTCACTAGCACAGATACGCAGTATTTT. Amino acid sequence: CASSFVSSFTSTDTQYF.

The chain joins TRBV6-2 or TRBV6-3 to TRBJ2-7, with D uncertain. The ends were cut back, 0 bases at V and 2 bases at J, with 5 bases in the middle. Germline lookup yields CDR1 MNHEY and CDR2 SVGEGT. The CDR3 consists of 13 residues. This chain's CDR3 is CASSYSVPYEQYF. The CDR3 DNA sequence: TGTGCCAGCAGTTACTCCGTCCCCTACGAGCAGTACTTC.

V gene TRBV5-1 combines with J gene TRBJ2-4; 7 bases map to TRBD1. The CDR3 covers 14 residues. Germline CDR1 reads SGHRS; CDR2 reads YFSETQ. V lost 9 bases and J lost 8; bases outside the gene matches: 14. CDR3 in DNA: TGCGCCACAAAACAGGGGATAGCTAGGGACATTCAGTACTTC. Its translation is CATKQGIARDIQYF.

The gene calls are TRBV6-5 and TRBJ1-5, with 8 bases fitting TRBD1. The CDR3 loop spans 13 amino acids. The germline V gene encodes CDR1 MNHEY and CDR2 SVGAGI. The V segment lost 6 bases and the J segment 7 bases; nucleotides outside the gene matches: 5. CDR3 sequence reads: CASSPDRAQPQHF. CDR3 DNA sequence: TGTGCCAGCAGCCCGGACAGGGCCCAGCCCCAGCATTTT.

This clone came up once. The chain couples TRBV19 to TRBJ2-1; TRBD2 agrees at 10 bases. Germline CDR1 reads LNHDA; CDR2 reads SQIVND (reference sequence). J gave up 5 bases and V 3 bases, and 4 bases lay outside the gene matches. The CDR3 is 15 amino acids. DNA of the CDR3: TGTGCCAGTAGTATCAGCGGGGGGGAAAACAATGAGCAGTTCTTC. Its translation: CASSISGGENNEQFF.

The V gene is TRBV4-1, the J gene TRBJ1-4; TRBD1 might be the D (6 bases). Germline assignment: CDR1 MGHRA and CDR2 YSYEKL. The V end lost 0 bases, the J end lost 5 bases, and 19 bases lay between the germline ends. The length of the CDR3 is 18 residues. CDR3 sequence (DNA): TGCGCCAGCAGCCAAGATCCGTTGGGCGGCAGGGGCAATGAAAAACTGTTTTTT. Encoded protein: CASSQDPLGGRGNEKLFF.

V is TRBV3-1 (or the pseudogene TRBV3-2) and J is TRBJ2-6; 12 bases are a match to TRBD1. J was trimmed by 2 bases and V by 0 bases; bases with no gene match: 2. The CDR3 sequence is 18 residues long. From germline, CDR1 is LGHDT and CDR2 YNNKEL (reference sequence). Here the CDR3 reads CASSQDRDRGPGANVLTF. CDR3 nucleotide sequence: TGTGCCAGCAGCCAAGATAGGGACAGGGGGCCTGGGGCCAACGTCCTGACTTTC.

This chain connects TRBV3-1 (or the pseudogene TRBV3-2) to TRBJ2-3, with 9 bases fitting TRBD1. The CDR3 sequence is 15 residues long. Germline CDR1 reads LGHDT; CDR2 reads YNNKEL (reference sequence). J was trimmed by 3 bases and V by 3 bases; bases with no gene match: 4. The CDR3 loop reads CASSQPGQGTDTQYF. DNA for the CDR3: TGTGCCAGCAGCCAGCCGGGACAGGGTACAGATACGCAGTATTTT.

The V call is TRBV6-1, the J call TRBJ2-4, with a possible D match to TRBD1 (6 bases). Trimming pared 1 base from V and 5 bases from J, leaving 9 bases between. The CDR3 length is 14 residues. Germline V gene data show CDR1 as MNHNS and CDR2 as SASEGT. In DNA form, the CDR3 reads TGTGCCAGCAGTGAAGAGGCAGGGGAAAACATTCAGTACTTC. Translated: CASSEEAGENIQYF.

J is TRBJ2-1 and V is TRBV10-3, with D perhaps TRBD2 (6 bases). Germline V gene data show CDR1 as ENHRY and CDR2 as SYGVKD. Trimming took off 2 bases at V and 7 bases at J, with 9 bases between the two ends. The CDR3 loop spans 13 amino acids. This CDR3 reads CAISEGRGNEQFF. The CDR3 DNA sequence: TGTGCCATCAGTGAGGGACGGGGGAATGAGCAGTTCTTC.

Turning to this clone: Its ends do not fully match the called genes, so a read error is possible. The chain has TRBV11-2 and TRBJ2-1; tentatively, D is TRBD2 (5 bases). The germline gives CDR1 SGHAT, CDR2 FQNNGV. CDR3 length: 14 amino acids. The CDR3 protein is CASSRFGLPNQQFF. CDR3 in DNA: TGTGCCAGCAGTCGATTCGGACTCCCCAATCAGCAGTTCTTC. The full variable domain, in which reference TRBV11-2 and TRBJ2-1 provide the parts outside the CDR3, is EAGVAQSPRYKIIEKRQSVAFWCNPISGHATLYWYQQILGQGPKLLIQFQNNGVVDDSQLPKDRFSAERLKGVDSTLKIQPAKLEDSAVYLCASSRFGLPNQQFFGPGTRLTVL.

The chain combines TRBV6-5 with TRBJ1-5; D remains ambiguous. Germline V lookup: CDR1 MNHEY, CDR2 SVGAGI. Deletions cut 1 base from V and 4 bases from J, with 11 bases between. The CDR3 length is 15 residues. As DNA, the CDR3 is TGTGCCAGCAGTTACTTCGGCAGGAATAATCAGCCCCAGCATTTT. Translated, it gives CASSYFGRNNQPQHF.

The V and J genes are TRBV10-2 and TRBJ1-5; 7 bases fit TRBD1. Trimming removed 4 bases from V and 6 bases from J; junction bases left unmatched: 9. The CDR3 extends over 15 amino acids. Germline V gene sequence: CDR1 WSHSY, CDR2 SAAADI. The CDR3 DNA is TGCGCCAGCAGTGTGACAGGGACGGAAGGTCAGCCCCAGCATTTT. Translated, it gives CASSVTGTEGQPQHF.